This TCR beta chain was recorded in a study of STAT5B mutations in CD4+ large granular lymphocyte leukemia. Notes on the study in general: Compared with healthy controls (2/35), patient top clones favored TRBV06 (8/27). Approximately 25% of private leukemic clonotypes occurred rarely in other patients' non-leukemic repertoires. Patient CD4-sorted repertoires looked more clonal than healthy CD4+ repertoires, even without putative leukemic clones.

As regards this clone: Its antigen remains unidentified.

The V gene's germline CDR1 is SGHTA and CDR2 FQGTGA. The V end was cut by 2 bases, the J end by 1 base, with 8 bases between. This CDR3 has 14 amino acids. This was a survey-level run. Here immunoSEQ multiplex PCR was the method, and the copy in TCRdb shows in-frame clones only, minus some. The table has over 20,000 clones, 81% seen once. The sample comprised CD4+ T cells from blood buffy coats. The chain combines TRBV7-3 with TRBJ1-1; possible D gene TRBD1, 6 bases. This clonotype was sampled from a human donor in good health. CDR3 nucleotides: TGTGCCAGCAGCTTAGTAGGGGGGAACACTGAAGCTTTCTTT. Translating gives CASSLVGGNTEAFF.